This TCR beta chain was obtained from a study of blood T cell repertoires in COVID-19. Across the whole study: Specimens from acute and convalescent COVID-19 originated in the United States, Italy and Spain. T cells, B-cell-depleted T cells, or PBMCs supplied cDNA or gDNA.

In the authors' workflow: Reference gene primer amplification gave nucleated cell count estimates. Sequencing was performed with immunoSEQ multiplex PCR; in TCRdb, only in-frame clones are kept and a portion is missing. V and J calls and clone size follow that table, whereas D and trimming were derived from the DNA. Of hundreds of thousands of clones listed, 70% to 90% were seen once; the top ten hold 2.1%. Sample: peripheral blood. The sequence was collected from a woman in her 30s who had recovered from COVID-19.

The CDR3 DNA is TGTGCCAGCAGCTTGGGACAGGCCACCTACGAGCAGTACTTC. Its protein is CASSLGQATYEQYF. This chain uses TRBV5-6 with TRBJ2-7; D is perhaps TRBD1 (6 bases). The ends were cut back, 0 bases at V and 2 bases at J, with 9 bases in the middle. Germline V CDR1 and CDR2: SGHDT, YYEEEE. CDR3 length: 14 amino acids.